This T cell receptor beta chain was profiled in a study of lymphopenia after photon versus proton radiotherapy. Study results and caveats: Proton therapy kept repertoires fairly stable, unlike photons, which gained effector/memory cells.

The V gene's germline CDR1 is SEHNR and CDR2 FQNEAQ (reference sequence). Between the trimmed V and J ends, which lost 1 base and 4 bases, there was a span of 5 bases. The CDR3 consists of 13 residues. Worth noting for this clone: Its antigen is undetermined.

Data came from immunoSEQ multiplex PCR; TCRdb stores just in-frame clones and leaves some out. This table holds 150,000 to 200,000 clones, 75% to 90% found once. The starting material was peripheral blood, obtained from a patient treated with photon-based radiotherapy. The rearrangement links TRBV7-9 to TRBJ1-5; D not certain. The receptor's source is a man aged 45-65 years with gastric cancer. This CDR3 reads CASSLVGNQPQHF. In DNA, the CDR3 is TGTGCCAGCAGCTTAGTGGGGAATCAGCCCCAGCATTTT.